Listed below are T cell receptor beta chains from one sample, sequenced in a study of neurological immune-mediated disorders. TCRdb reprocessed the 5' RACE reads with MiXCR, giving one entry per CDR3 protein. The table includes about 74,000 distinct CDR3 sequences, 5.2% detected once. Sequencing input: PBMCs. These receptors were obtained from a man aged 18-30 years with multiple sclerosis. Both conserved end residues are part of each CDR3. D genes are given only for firm matches. A row's size may be missing; if present it is once, few, many or a size class.

few | - | 18 | TRBJ2-2 | TRBV27 | CASSLRGLGVTNTGELFF | TGTGCCAGCAGTTTAAGGGGGTTGGGGGTAACGAACACCGGGGAGCTGTTTTTT
many | TRBD1 | 15 | TRBJ2-7 | TRBV5-1 | CASSPQGQGLTEQYF | TGCGCCAGCAGCCCTCAGGGACAGGGCTTAACTGAGCAGTACTTC
many | - | 13 | TRBJ2-2 | TRBV11-2 | CASSFVEAGELFF | TGTGCCAGCAGCTTTGTTGAGGCCGGGGAGCTGTTTTTT
many | - | 11 | TRBJ1-2 | TRBV2 | CASSEGLGYTF | TGTGCCAGCAGCGAAGGGCTGGGCTACACCTTC
many | - | 12 | TRBJ2-5 | TRBV20-1 | CSAGGGQETQYF | TGCAGTGCTGGTGGTGGACAAGAGACCCAGTACTTC
many | - | 12 | TRBJ2-1 | TRBV20-1 | CSAKTRPHEQFF | TGCAGTGCTAAGACTAGGCCCCACGAGCAGTTCTTC
- | - | 15 | TRBJ2-7 | TRBV28 | CASSLRGNGAYEQYF | TGTGCCAGCAGCTTGAGAGGCAATGGGGCTTACGAGCAGTACTTC
many | TRBD1 | 14 | TRBJ2-3 | TRBV11-2 | CASSLGQSTDTQYF | TGTGCCAGCAGCTTGGGACAGAGCACAGATACGCAGTATTTT
many | - | 14 | TRBJ2-7 | TRBV3-1 | CASSQALVNYEQYF | TGTGCCAGCAGCCAAGCTCTAGTCAACTACGAGCAGTACTTC
many | TRBD2 | 15 | TRBJ2-1 | TRBV9 | CASSVGAGGFNEQFF | TGTGCCAGCAGCGTAGGGGCGGGAGGGTTCAATGAGCAGTTCTTC
many | - | 18 | TRBJ2-1 | TRBV5-1 | CASSPSRGAAGVSDEQFF | TGCGCCAGCAGCCCCAGCAGGGGGGCAGCGGGAGTTTCAGACGAGCAGTTCTTC
many | - | 16 | TRBJ1-5 | TRBV20-1 | CSARPTRGGSNQPQHF | TGCAGTGCTAGACCCACCCGGGGAGGGAGCAATCAGCCCCAGCATTTT
many | - | 16 | TRBJ2-1 | TRBV24-1 | CATSGIRDSSYNEQFF | TGTGCCACCAGTGGCATCCGGGACTCCTCCTACAATGAGCAGTTCTTC
many | - | 14 | TRBJ2-3 | TRBV20-1 | CSARPSGRPDTQYF | TGCAGTGCTAGACCATCGGGACGGCCTGATACGCAGTATTTT
many | - | 15 | TRBJ2-1 | TRBV5-1 | CASSRRTGGSNEQFF | TGCGCCAGCAGCCGAAGGACGGGGGGCTCCAATGAGCAGTTCTTC
many | - | 13 | TRBJ2-3 | TRBV9 | CASSTELAYTQYF | TGTGCCAGCAGCACAGAATTAGCCTATACGCAGTATTTT
many | TRBD1 | 15 | TRBJ1-6 | TRBV7-2 | CASSPHPGGNSPLNF | TGTGCCAGCAGCCCACACCCAGGGGGCAATTCACCCCTCAACTTT
many | TRBD1 | 15 | TRBJ2-7 | TRBV5-1 | CASSFGQGLSYEQYF | TGCGCCAGCAGCTTCGGACAGGGATTATCCTACGAGCAGTACTTC
many | - | 14 | TRBJ1-5 | TRBV12-3/TRBV12-4 | CASSFSMGDQPQHF | TGTGCCAGCAGTTTCAGCATGGGGGATCAGCCCCAGCATTTT
few | - | 14 | TRBJ2-7 | TRBV7-9 | CASSLRAGYKEQYF | TGTGCCAGCAGCTTACGCGCGGGGTATAAAGAGCAGTACTTC
- | - | 14 | TRBJ2-3 | TRBV20-1 | CSGSRGAFRDTQYF | TGCAGTGGATCTCGCGGGGCCTTTAGGGATACGCAGTATTTT
many | - | 13 | TRBJ2-7 | TRBV20-1 | CSARAGTASEQYF | TGCAGTGCTAGAGCCGGGACGGCAAGCGAGCAGTACTTC